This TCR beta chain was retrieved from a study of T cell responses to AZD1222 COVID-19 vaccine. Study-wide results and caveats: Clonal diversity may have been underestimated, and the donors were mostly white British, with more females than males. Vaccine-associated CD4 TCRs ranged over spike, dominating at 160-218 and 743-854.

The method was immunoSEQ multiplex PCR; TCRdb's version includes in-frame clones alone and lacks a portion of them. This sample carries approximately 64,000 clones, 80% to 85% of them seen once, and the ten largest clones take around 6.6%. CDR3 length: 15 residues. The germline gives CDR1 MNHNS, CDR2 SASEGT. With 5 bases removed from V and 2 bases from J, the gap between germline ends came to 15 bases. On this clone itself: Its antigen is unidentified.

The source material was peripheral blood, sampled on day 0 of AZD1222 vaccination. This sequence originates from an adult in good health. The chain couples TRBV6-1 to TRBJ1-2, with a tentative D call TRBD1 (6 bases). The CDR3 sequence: CASSSPGQGNYGYTF. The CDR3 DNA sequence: TGTGCCAGCAGTTCCCCGGGCCAGGGGAACTATGGCTACACCTTC.